These 25 T cell receptor beta chains share one sample of origin, sequenced in a study of cytomegalovirus exposure and HLA in healthy donors. The PCR had 60 Vbeta and 13 Jbeta primers. The protocol was immunoSEQ multiplex PCR, while the TCRdb copy is restricted to in-frame clones and leaves out a portion. The sample includes over 150,000 clones, around 74% of them seen just once. Sequencing used PBMCs. The receptors here all came from a young man in good health and CMV-seronegative.

CDR3 in DNA: TGTGCCAGCAGCTCTCTGACGGGAGAGACCCAGTACTTC. This encodes CASSSLTGETQYF. This chain links TRBV7-9 with TRBJ2-5; D unresolved. Trimming stripped 4 bases from V and 4 bases from J, with 10 bases between. Per germline, CDR1 SEHNR and CDR2 FQNEAQ (reference sequence). The CDR3 sequence is 13 residues long.

The chain carries TRBV28 and TRBJ2-1; tentative D call: TRBD2 (5 bases). Trimming shortened V by 2 bases and J by 2 bases, and 10 bases separated the two germline ends. There are 15 residues in the CDR3. CDR1 is MDHEN, CDR2 SYDVKM, per germline. CDR3 sequence reads: CASSLAPGTYNEQFF. Written as DNA, the CDR3 is TGTGCCAGCAGTTTAGCCCCCGGGACCTACAATGAGCAGTTCTTC.

This chain uses TRBV6-4 with TRBJ1-1; D is perhaps TRBD1 (5 bases). V dropped 6 bases and J dropped 2 bases, with 16 bases sitting between them. This CDR3 has 15 residues. Germline V gene sequence: CDR1 MRHNA, CDR2 SNTAGT. The CDR3 sequence: CASSLLPDSNTEAFF. CDR3 nucleotide sequence: TGTGCCAGCAGCCTCCTACCTGACAGCAACACTGAAGCTTTCTTT.

The chain uses TRBV28 and TRBJ1-1, with TRBD1 matching 8 bases. Germline V gene lookup returns CDR1 MDHEN and CDR2 SYDVKM. Germline trimming cut 8 bases from V and 0 bases from J; bases unmatched to any gene: 5. This CDR3 has 14 amino acids. DNA for the CDR3: TGTGCCAGCGACGGGACAGGCATGAACACTGAAGCTTTCTTT. Protein: CASDGTGMNTEAFF.

This sequence joins TRBV6-1 and TRBJ2-7; D is unresolved. Trimming pared 2 bases from V and 2 bases from J, leaving 13 bases between. The CDR3 totals 15 residues. Germline values: CDR1 MNHNS, CDR2 SASEGT. CDR3 sequence reads: CASSEFRSRAYEQYF. CDR3 nucleotide sequence: TGTGCCAGCAGTGAATTTCGGTCCCGAGCCTACGAGCAGTACTTC.

The chain links TRBV27 to TRBJ2-1; 7 nucleotides agree with TRBD2. This CDR3 has 16 residues. The V and J ends lost 2 bases and 6 bases, in that order; junction bases with no gene match: 10. Germline values: CDR1 MNHEY, CDR2 SMNVEV (reference sequence). The CDR3 DNA reads as TGTGCCAGCAGTTTAGTGAGGGCGGGAGTTCTCAATGAGCAGTTCTTC. Translation gives CASSLVRAGVLNEQFF.

The chain joins TRBV19 to TRBJ2-7; D remains unclear. Germline values: CDR1 LNHDA, CDR2 SQIVND (reference sequence). Trimming cost V 6 bases and J 7 bases, with 10 bases left between them. There are 11 residues in the CDR3. The CDR3 DNA follows: TGTGCCAGTAGCCAGGCGAAGGAGCAGTACTTC. As protein: CASSQAKEQYF.

The chain recombines TRBV7-9 with TRBJ2-1, with 11 positions matching TRBD1. V gave up 5 bases and J gave up 7 bases; unmatched junction bases: 10. From germline, CDR1 is SEHNR and CDR2 FQNEAQ (reference sequence). The CDR3 consists of 16 residues. CDR3 coding DNA: TGTGCCAGCAGCCCAAACCCGGACAGGGGGCGTAATGAGCAGTTCTTC. It is translated as CASSPNPDRGRNEQFF.

The CDR3 is CASSLSDLGTGNEQYF. The CDR3 nucleotides are TGTGCCAGCAGTTTATCGGACCTGGGGACAGGGAACGAGCAGTACTTC. The rearrangement joins TRBV28 to TRBJ2-7, with TRBD1 matching over 9 bases. Per germline, CDR1 MDHEN and CDR2 SYDVKM. The CDR3 length is 16 residues. The J segment lost 5 bases and the V segment lost 1 base, leaving 9 bases of the junction unmatched.

This sequence joins TRBV12-1 and TRBJ2-7; the listed D gene, TRBD1, was not tested against the DNA. TRBV12-1 represents a pseudogene. CDR3 length: 15 residues. This chain's CDR3 is CASSVTGTPSYEQYF. The CDR3 nucleotides read TGTGCCAGCAGCGTAACCGGGACACCGTCCTACGAGCAGTACTTC.

V usage is TRBV18 and J usage is TRBJ2-6; maybe TRBD1 (5 bases). Per germline, CDR1 KGHSH and CDR2 LQKENI. Between the trimmed V and J ends, which lost 1 base and 6 bases, there was a span of 7 bases. The CDR3 has 14 amino acids. CDR3 DNA: TGTGCCAGCTCACCACAAGGGGAGGCCAACGTCCTGACTTTC. Its protein product is CASSPQGEANVLTF. Drawing the rest from reference TRBV18 and TRBJ2-6, the complete variable domain is NAGVMQNPRHLVRRRGQEARLRCSPMKGHSHVYWYRQLPEEGLKFMVYLQKENIIDESGMPKERFSAEFPKEGPSILRIQQVVRGDSAAYFCASSPQGEANVLTFGAGSRLTVL.

The chain uses TRBV4-3 and TRBJ1-5, with D hard to call. From germline, CDR1 is LGHNA and CDR2 YSLEER. Trimming left V 0 bases short and J 3 bases short, with 15 bases between. The CDR3 consists of 17 residues. Here the CDR3 DNA reads TGCGCCAGCAGCCAAGATGCAGCCGCGAGGGTCAATCAGCCCCAGCATTTT. As protein: CASSQDAAARVNQPQHF.

To note about this clone: The junction and the germline gene differ at one end; a read error may be behind it. This CDR3 is also generated by other DNA sequences in the sample. This chain uses TRBV9 with TRBJ2-4; possible D gene TRBD1, 6 bases. The CDR3 loop spans 16 amino acids. From germline, CDR1 is SGDLS and CDR2 YYNGEE. The CDR3 DNA reads TGTGCCAGCAGCGGTGGCAGGGGCGCAGCCAAAAACATTCAGTACTTT. Translating gives CASSGGRGAAKNIQYF. Complete variable domain (other parts from reference TRBV9 and TRBJ2-4): DSGVTQTPKHLITATGQRVTLRCSPRSGDLSVYWYQQSLDQGLQFLIQYYNGEERAKGNILERFSAQQFPDLHSELNLSSLELGDSALYFCASSGGRGAAKNIQYFGAGTRLSVL.

The rearrangement links TRBV30 to TRBJ2-1; D may be TRBD2 (6 bases). The CDR3 covers 13 residues. From germline, CDR1 is GTSNPN and CDR2 SVGIG (reference sequence). V dropped 3 bases and J dropped 6 bases, with 12 bases sitting between them. Written as DNA, the CDR3 is TGTGCCTGGAGCGCGACCGGGGGCAATGAGCAGTTCTTC. Protein: CAWSATGGNEQFF.

The chain links TRBV4-1 to TRBJ2-7; the D is unclear. The CDR3 runs to 15 residues. Trimming shortened V by 0 bases and J by 2 bases, and 11 bases separated the two germline ends. The germline V gene has CDR1 MGHRA and CDR2 YSYEKL. The CDR3 DNA reads TGCGCCAGCAGCCAAGAGCACCTCGGAGCCTACGAGCAGTACTTC. Its protein product is CASSQEHLGAYEQYF.

V and J are TRBV7-2 and TRBJ1-3; D is possibly TRBD1 (6 bases). Per the germline V gene, CDR1 is SGHTA and CDR2 is FQGNSA. Trimming stripped 3 bases from V and 5 bases from J, with 11 bases between. CDR3 length: 14 residues. CDR3 in DNA: TGTGCCAGCAGCTTCACAGGGTCCCGAAACACCATATATTTT. It is translated as CASSFTGSRNTIYF.

This clone was detected a few times. The chain combines TRBV28 with TRBJ2-3, with a tentative D call TRBD2 (6 bases). This CDR3 is built from 15 residues. The V end lost 6 bases, the J end lost 6 bases, and 19 bases lay between the germline ends. Looked up from germline, CDR1 is MDHEN and CDR2 is SYDVKM. The DNA for the CDR3 is TGTGCCAGCAGGGCACCGGGACTGGGGGAGGATACGCAGTATTTT. Translation gives CASRAPGLGEDTQYF. The full variable domain, with the rest looked up from reference TRBV28 and TRBJ2-3, is DVKVTQSSRYLVKRTGEKVFLECVQDMDHENMFWYRQDPGLGLRLIYFSYDVKMKEKGDIPEGYSVSREKKERFSLILESASTNQTSMYLCASRAPGLGEDTQYFGPGTRLTVL.

This chain connects TRBV7-2 to TRBJ2-4, with D perhaps TRBD1 (6 bases). V was shortened by 1 base and J by 0 bases, with 10 bases between the two germline ends. The CDR3 totals 16 residues. Germline values: CDR1 SGHTA, CDR2 FQGNSA. The CDR3 here is CASSLVAGVAKNIQYF. CDR3 bases: TGTGCCAGCAGCTTAGTTGCAGGGGTAGCCAAAAACATTCAGTACTTC.

V gene TRBV2 combines with J gene TRBJ2-7; 8 nucleotides line up with TRBD2. V dropped 7 bases and J dropped 0; count of bases not matched to a gene: 2. Germline V gene lookup returns CDR1 SNHLY and CDR2 FYNNEI. The CDR3 loop spans 13 amino acids. The CDR3 sequence is CASTGRASYEQYF. As DNA, the CDR3 is TGTGCCAGCACCGGGAGGGCCTCCTACGAGCAGTACTTC.

This CDR3 is CASSLVAGGPNNEQFF. CDR3 sequence (DNA): TGTGCCAGCAGCCTCGTAGCGGGAGGGCCAAACAATGAGCAGTTCTTC. The chain combines TRBV14 with TRBJ2-1; TRBD2 aligns across 11 bases. Germline V gene lookup returns CDR1 SGHDN and CDR2 FVKESK. This CDR3 comprises 16 residues. The J segment lost 5 bases and the V segment lost 4 bases, leaving 7 bases of the junction unmatched. The entire variable domain, with the rest obtained from reference TRBV14 and TRBJ2-1, is as follows: EAGVTQFPSHSVIEKGQTVTLRCDPISGHDNLYWYRRVMGKEIKFLLHFVKESKQDESGMPNNRFLAERTGGTYSTLKVQPAELEDSGVYFCASSLVAGGPNNEQFFGPGTRLTVL.

The rearrangement uses TRBV28 and TRBJ2-7; 9 nucleotides align to TRBD1. The junction had 6 bases not matched to a gene; V was cut back by 8 bases and J by 4 bases. There are 13 residues in the CDR3. Germline CDR1 reads MDHEN; CDR2 reads SYDVKM. The CDR3 region has the DNA TGTGCCAGCCGCTGGGACAGGGATTACGAGCAGTACTTC. Translating it yields CASRWDRDYEQYF.

In the case of this clone: A read error may account for a junction end that differs from germline. J is TRBJ2-7 and V is TRBV7-9, with 11 bases identical to TRBD2. The CDR3 runs 15 residues. CDR1 and CDR2 from the germline V gene are SEHNR and FQNEAQ (reference sequence). In DNA, the CDR3 is TGTTCCAGCAGCTCTACTAGCGGGAGATTTCACGAGCAGTACTTC. Encoded protein: CSSSSTSGRFHEQYF. The whole variable domain, remainder taken from reference TRBV7-9 and TRBJ2-7, is DTGVSQNPRHKITKRGQNVTFRCDPISEHNRLYWYRQTLGQGPEFLTYFQNEAQLEKSRLLSDRFSAERPKGSFSTLEIQRTEQGDSAMYLCSSSSTSGRFHEQYFGPGTRLTVT.

The chain couples TRBV7-9 to TRBJ1-5; D is possibly TRBD1 (5 bases). The germline CDR1 and CDR2 sequences are SEHNR and FQNEAQ (reference sequence). The CDR3 contains 13 residues. V lost 4 bases, J lost 4 bases, and 8 bases lay in between. The CDR3 is CASSSRANQPQHF. DNA of the CDR3: TGTGCCAGCAGCTCCAGGGCGAATCAGCCCCAGCATTTT.

This clone was observed once. The chain is built from TRBV7-9 and TRBJ2-7; D call uncertain. The CDR3 extends over 13 amino acids. Trimming took off 1 base at V and 0 bases at J, with 4 bases between the two ends. Germline-derived CDR1 and CDR2 are SEHNR and FQNEAQ (reference sequence). CDR3 nucleotides: TGTGCCAGCAGCTTAGAGAGCTCCTACGAGCAGTACTTC. The encoded protein is CASSLESSYEQYF.

This clone has just a few counts. CDR3 nucleotide sequence: TGTGCCAGTAGTATAGAATCCCCCCTAGCGGGGTACAATGAGCAGTTCTTC. Amino acid sequence: CASSIESPLAGYNEQFF. The rearrangement links TRBV19 to TRBJ2-1; 9 nucleotides agree with TRBD2. V shed 0 bases, J shed 4 bases, and the junction held 7 bases outside the gene matches. Germline V lookup: CDR1 LNHDA, CDR2 SQIVND (reference sequence). This CDR3 is built from 17 residues.